This paragraph covers one TCR beta chain sequence. This sample is drawn from a study of blood T cells in healthy people across ages. Germline V gives CDR1 MNHNS, CDR2 SASEGT. V shed 5 bases and J 8 bases; nucleotides not matched to a gene: 10. The CDR3 is made up of 16 amino acids. For the second PCR, which ran for roughly 7 to 11 cycles, a sample-barcoded 5' primer and a J-beta primer mix were used. TCRdb itself ran the 5' RACE reads through MiXCR, one entry per CDR3 protein. Here the sample spans fewer than 1,200,000 distinct CDR3 sequences, about 25% being singletons. These same data were also listed under a study on T cells of mothers and their children. That investigation notes: Study donors consisted of a few healthy Caucasian mothers and their six children.

The sample consisted of blood. The receptor was derived from a girl aged 2-10 years in good health. The V call is TRBV6-1, the J call TRBJ2-1; TRBD2 matches 12 bases. The DNA for the CDR3 is TGTGCCAGCAGTAAATCCGGGACTAGCGGGTTAGATGAGCAGTTCTTC. This sequence encodes CASSKSGTSGLDEQFF.